Below, 25 T cell receptor beta chains from the same sample are listed, as sequenced in a study of blood T cell repertoires in COVID-19. Data came from immunoSEQ multiplex PCR; TCRdb stores just in-frame clones and leaves some out. Of a few hundred thousand clones in the sample, 80% were seen once. Sequencing was done on a sample of PBMCs or T cells enriched from blood (not recorded which). These receptors all come from a woman between 40 and 55 years old with acute COVID-19.

V gene TRBV5-1 combines with J gene TRBJ1-4; no reliable D call. The CDR3 has 16 amino acids. The germline V gene has CDR1 SGHRS and CDR2 YFSETQ. V was cut by 3 bases and J by 2 bases, with 14 bases left in between. For the CDR3, the DNA is TGCGCCAGCAGCTCCCCGGGAGGCGGGACTAATGAAAAACTGTTTTTT. Translated, it gives CASSSPGGGTNEKLFF.

This clone was found once. The rearrangement joins TRBV4-2 to TRBJ1-1; D possibly corresponds to TRBD1 (5 bases). The germline gives CDR1 LGHNA, CDR2 YNFKEQ. CDR3 length equals 15 residues. With 0 bases removed from V and 5 bases from J, the gap between germline ends came to 13 bases. The CDR3 protein is CASSQEWGGETEAFF. The CDR3 DNA sequence: TGTGCCAGCAGCCAAGAATGGGGGGGGGAAACTGAAGCTTTCTTT.

This chain uses TRBV6-5 with TRBJ1-2; D uncertain. The CDR3 is 15 residues long. The germline CDR1 and CDR2 sequences are MNHEY and SVGAGI. V was pared by 0 bases and J by 7 bases, with 15 bases between. This CDR3 is CASSYSSGIEGGYTF. The CDR3 coding sequence is TGTGCCAGCAGTTACTCGAGTGGGATTGAGGGTGGCTACACCTTC.

The V gene is TRBV18, the J gene TRBJ2-6; 7 bases line up with TRBD2. The germline V gene has CDR1 KGHSH and CDR2 LQKENI. V lost 3 bases, J lost 2 bases, and 7 bases stayed unmatched. The length of the CDR3 is 17 residues. Here the CDR3 reads CASSPFDSGPGANVLTF. The CDR3 nucleotides read TGTGCCAGCTCACCGTTTGATAGCGGGCCTGGGGCCAACGTCCTGACTTTC.

The chain joins TRBV19 to TRBJ2-3, with 8 bases identical to TRBD2. V shed 5 bases, J shed 0 bases, and the junction held 4 bases outside the gene matches. From germline, CDR1 is LNHDA and CDR2 SQIVND (reference sequence). The CDR3 is 15 amino acids. The CDR3 DNA reads as TGTGCCAGTAGTGGCGGGAGGCCCAGCACAGATACGCAGTATTTT. Residues: CASSGGRPSTDTQYF.

The chain joins TRBV7-9 to TRBJ2-1; TRBD1 might be the D (6 bases). The CDR3 loop spans 16 amino acids. V dropped 5 bases and J dropped 6 bases, with 20 bases sitting between them. CDR1 SEHNR and CDR2 FQNEAQ come from the germline V gene (reference sequence). CDR3 protein: CASSPDRNYVFNEQFF. The CDR3 DNA reads as TGTGCCAGCAGCCCAGACAGGAACTATGTCTTCAATGAGCAGTTCTTC.

In DNA form, the CDR3 reads TGTGCCAGCAGCGCCCGGGACAGGCGAATGAGTATGGGATATTTT. It is translated as CASSARDRRMSMGYF. This chain connects TRBV5-6 to TRBJ1-3; 8 bases map to TRBD1. From germline, CDR1 is SGHDT and CDR2 YYEEEE. After removal of 4 bases from V and 15 bases from J, the junction contained 18 bases not matched to a gene. The CDR3 runs 15 residues.

This clone is a singleton in its sample. CDR3 nucleotides: TGTGCCAGCTCACCGACGGAGGGTAGGGAAGGTGAAAAACTGTTTTTT. As protein: CASSPTEGREGEKLFF. J is TRBJ1-4 and V is TRBV18; D unclear. Germline V CDR1 and CDR2: KGHSH, LQKENI. This CDR3 is 16 amino acids long. V dropped 3 bases and J dropped 7 bases, with 18 bases sitting between them.

In DNA form, the CDR3 reads TGTGCCTGGAGTGGACAGGGTTATGGCTACACCTTC. It codes for CAWSGQGYGYTF. V gene TRBV30 combines with J gene TRBJ1-2; 7 bases map to TRBD1. Germline V gene data show CDR1 as GTSNPN and CDR2 as SVGIG (reference sequence). This CDR3 has 12 amino acids. The J segment lost 5 bases and the V segment lost 1 base, leaving 1 base of the junction unmatched.

The V and J genes are TRBV6-5 and TRBJ1-3; D gene unclear. The CDR3 has 13 residues. Germline V gene data show CDR1 as MNHEY and CDR2 as SVGAGI. V lost 8 bases, J lost 1 base, and 9 bases lay in between. CDR3 in amino acids: CASLRSSGNTIYF. The CDR3 DNA is TGTGCCAGCCTTCGGAGTTCTGGAAACACCATATATTTT.

The chain uses TRBV13 and TRBJ1-1; unclear D gene. Germline loops: CDR1 PRHDT, CDR2 FYEKMQ (reference sequence). The CDR3 is made up of 13 amino acids. The germline V and J ends were trimmed by 4 bases and 5 bases, with 11 bases remaining between them. The CDR3 DNA sequence: TGTGCCAGCAGCTCCCGGGTCGGTACTGAAGCTTTCTTT. It codes for CASSSRVGTEAFF. Based on the CDR3 plus reference TRBV13 and TRBJ1-1, the full variable domain is AAGVIQSPRHLIKEKRETATLKCYPIPRHDTVYWYQQGPGQDPQFLISFYEKMQSDKGSIPDRFSAQQFSDYHSELNMSSLELGDSALYFCASSSRVGTEAFFGQGTRLTVV.

This clone was seen a few times. The chain recombines TRBV7-3 with TRBJ1-1; D is undetermined. CDR1 and CDR2 (germline): SGHTA, FQGTGA. The CDR3 has 16 residues. Trimming removed 3 bases from V and 1 base from J, with 15 bases in between. The CDR3 sequence is CASSFGPLLANTEAFF. The CDR3 nucleotides are TGTGCCAGCAGCTTTGGGCCTTTACTAGCGAACACTGAAGCTTTCTTT.

The J gene is TRBJ2-1, the V gene TRBV5-1, with 8 bases that match TRBD2. The J segment lost 3 bases and the V segment lost 4 bases, leaving 6 bases of the junction unmatched. This CDR3 spans 15 amino acids. CDR1 and CDR2 from the germline V gene are SGHRS and YFSETQ. CDR3 bases: TGCGCCAGCAGCCCCACGGGGACTAGCTACAATGAGCAGTTCTTC. It translates to CASSPTGTSYNEQFF.

This chain uses TRBV5-1 with TRBJ1-2; 9 bases fit TRBD1. Germline V lookup: CDR1 SGHRS, CDR2 YFSETQ. J was trimmed by 2 bases and V by 3 bases; bases with no gene match: 8. The CDR3 has 16 amino acids. The CDR3 reads CASSWGQGAVNYGYTF. Here the CDR3 DNA reads TGCGCCAGCAGCTGGGGACAGGGAGCGGTAAACTATGGCTACACCTTC.

The chain uses TRBV19 and TRBJ2-2; 8 bases fit TRBD1. The trim removed 8 bases at V and 4 bases at J, leaving 6 bases unmatched. The CDR3 consists of 14 residues. The germline V gene has CDR1 LNHDA and CDR2 SQIVND (reference sequence). The DNA of the CDR3 is TGTGCCAGTGCTACAGGGGGAGGCACCGGGGAGCTGTTTTTT. This sequence encodes CASATGGGTGELFF.

The rearrangement joins TRBV9 to TRBJ1-1, with D tentatively TRBD1 (6 bases). The CDR3 is 14 amino acids. Per germline, CDR1 SGDLS and CDR2 YYNGEE. V shed 1 base and J shed 1 base, with 8 bases lying between them. The CDR3 loop is CASSVSGQNTEAFF. CDR3 nucleotide sequence: TGTGCCAGCAGCGTATCGGGACAGAACACTGAAGCTTTCTTT.

This rearrangement joins TRBV10-3 to TRBJ2-7; the D gene is possibly TRBD1 (6 bases). CDR3 size: 13 residues. V lost 4 bases to trimming and J lost 7 bases, with 14 bases between them. Germline V gene lookup returns CDR1 ENHRY and CDR2 SYGVKD. The CDR3 loop is CAISGGQGREQYF. CDR3 bases: TGTGCCATCAGTGGGGGGCAGGGTCGGGAGCAGTACTTC.

The chain combines TRBV28 with TRBJ1-2; no reliable D call. CDR3 length: 12 amino acids. The germline gives CDR1 MDHEN, CDR2 SYDVKM. The V end was cut by 5 bases, the J end by 8 bases, with 12 bases between. The DNA for the CDR3 is TGTGCCAGCAGTCCCCGCCGCGGGGGCTACACCTTC. It specifies CASSPRRGGYTF.

The rearrangement uses TRBV29-1 and TRBJ2-3, with D possibly TRBD1 on 6 matching bases. Germline loops: CDR1 SQVTM, CDR2 ANQGSEA. This CDR3 has 18 amino acids. Between the trimmed V and J ends, which lost 4 bases and 0 bases, there was a span of 23 bases. DNA of the CDR3: TGCAGCGTTGTATCGAATTTGGGGGCAGAAATAAGCACAGATACGCAGTATTTT. It encodes CSVVSNLGAEISTDTQYF.

The rearrangement links TRBV21-1 to TRBJ1-1. TRBV21-1 is a pseudogene segment. The CDR3 is made up of 17 amino acids. Written as DNA, the CDR3 is TGTGCCAGCAGCACCACCCCGGCCATGGGGAGGAACACTGAAGCTTTCTTT. Protein: CASSTTPAMGRNTEAFF.

A few counts support this clone. V and J are TRBV6-1 and TRBJ1-5; D remains ambiguous. The CDR3 sequence is 15 residues long. The V gene's germline CDR1 is MNHNS and CDR2 SASEGT. V lost 1 base and J 4 bases, leaving 11 bases between the germline ends. Here the CDR3 DNA reads TGTGCCAGCAGTGAAGTTAGAGAAACTAATCAGCCCCAGCATTTT. Translated, it gives CASSEVRETNQPQHF.

CDR3 amino acids: CASSEGTSFTDTQYF. The CDR3 DNA reads TGTGCCAGCAGTGAAGGGACTAGCTTCACAGATACGCAGTATTTT. The gene calls are TRBV6-4 and TRBJ2-3; the match to TRBD2 covers 9 bases. After removal of 3 bases from V and 2 bases from J, the junction contained 3 bases not matched to a gene. This CDR3 comprises 15 residues. Germline loops: CDR1 MRHNA, CDR2 SNTAGT.

The chain uses TRBV27 and TRBJ2-5, with D possibly being TRBD1 (5 bases). V lost 9 bases to trimming and J lost 1 base, with 21 bases between them. The germline V gene encodes CDR1 MNHEY and CDR2 SMNVEV (reference sequence). The CDR3 covers 16 residues. The CDR3 region is CARYLGPTDFQETQYF. Here the CDR3 DNA reads TGTGCCAGGTACCTTGGGCCGACAGACTTCCAAGAGACCCAGTACTTC.

V usage is TRBV6-5 and J usage is TRBJ1-6; possibly TRBD1 for D (6 bases). Trimming pared 10 bases from V and 10 bases from J, leaving 20 bases between. CDR1 and CDR2 (germline): MNHEY, SVGAGI. The CDR3 is 14 residues long. CDR3 in amino acids: CATFRGGMGSPLHF. In DNA form, the CDR3 reads TGTGCCACCTTTCGGGGGGGCATGGGATCACCCCTCCACTTT.

The rearrangement joins TRBV15 to TRBJ1-5; unclear D gene. The V end was cut by 5 bases, the J end by 0 bases, with 5 bases between. The CDR3 has 13 residues. Germline values: CDR1 LNHNV, CDR2 YYDKDF (reference sequence). CDR3 DNA: TGTGCCACCAGCGCAGGTAGCAATCAGCCCCAGCATTTT. Its translation is CATSAGSNQPQHF.